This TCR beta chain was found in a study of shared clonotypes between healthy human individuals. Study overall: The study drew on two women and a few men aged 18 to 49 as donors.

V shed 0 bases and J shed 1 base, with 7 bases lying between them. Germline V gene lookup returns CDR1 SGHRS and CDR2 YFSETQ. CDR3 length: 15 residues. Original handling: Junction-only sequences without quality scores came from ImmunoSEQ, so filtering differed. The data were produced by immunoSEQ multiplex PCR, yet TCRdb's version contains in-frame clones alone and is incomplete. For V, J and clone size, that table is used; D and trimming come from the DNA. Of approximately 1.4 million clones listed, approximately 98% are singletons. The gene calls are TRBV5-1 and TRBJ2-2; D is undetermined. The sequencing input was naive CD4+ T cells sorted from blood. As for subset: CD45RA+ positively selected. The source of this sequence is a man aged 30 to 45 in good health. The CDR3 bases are TGCGCCAGCAGCTTGGCAGTGGGGAACACCGGGGAGCTGTTTTTT. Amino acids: CASSLAVGNTGELFF. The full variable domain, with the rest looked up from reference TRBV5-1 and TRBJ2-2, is KAGVTQTPRYLIKTRGQQVTLSCSPISGHRSVSWYQQTPGQGLQFLFEYFSETQRNKGNFPGRFSGRQFSNSRSEMNVSTLELGDSALYLCASSLAVGNTGELFFGEGSRLTVL.